Listed below are T cell receptor beta chains from one sample, sequenced in a study of blood T cell repertoires in COVID-19. The repertoire was sequenced with immunoSEQ multiplex PCR; TCRdb's copy has only in-frame clones and lacks some. The sample has 350,000 to 450,000 clones, 87% seen once; the top ten hold 2.3%. The sequencing input was peripheral blood. The origin of the receptors is a woman aged 55-70 years with COVID-19, enrolled during active disease. Each CDR3 is given with its conserved first and last residue. Fields, in order: clone size, J gene, V gene, CDR3 length, D gene, CDR3 protein, CDR3 DNA. D genes are given only for firm matches. Rows give clone size only sometimes, using once, few, many, or a class for an expanded clone.

>.|TRBJ1-6|TRBV18|13|.
CASSPDRNSPLHF
TGTGCCAGCTCACCGGACAGAAATTCACCCCTCCACTTT
>.|TRBJ2-2|TRBV9|13|.
CASSYRYTGELFF
TGTGCCAGCAGTTACAGGTACACCGGGGAGCTGTTTTTT
>.|TRBJ2-7|TRBV6-6|15|TRBD2
CASSGGAGGTYEQYF
TGTGCCAGCAGCGGCGGAGCGGGGGGAACCTACGAGCAGTACTTC
>.|TRBJ1-5|TRBV7-9|16|.
CASSLWGGDGNQPQHF
TGTGCCAGCAGCTTATGGGGGGGTGATGGCAATCAGCCCCAGCATTTT
>few|TRBJ1-5|TRBV3-1/TRBV3-2|13|.
CASSQGLNQPQHF
TGTGCCAGCAGCCAAGGGCTGAATCAGCCCCAGCATTTT
>.|TRBJ1-1|TRBV7-3|15|TRBD1
CASSLQQGAGTEAFF
TGTGCCAGCAGCTTACAACAGGGGGCAGGGACTGAAGCTTTCTTT
>.|TRBJ1-4|TRBV15|15|TRBD1
CATSALDRGREKLFF
TGTGCCACCAGCGCACTGGACAGGGGACGAGAAAAACTGTTTTTT
>.|TRBJ2-1|TRBV28|16|.
CASSSNEGVSYNEQFF
TGTGCCAGCAGTTCCAACGAGGGGGTTTCGTACAATGAGCAGTTCTTC
>.|TRBJ1-1|TRBV28|14|TRBD1
CASNGQGARAEAFF
TGTGCCAGCAACGGACAGGGGGCGAGGGCTGAAGCTTTCTTT
>.|TRBJ2-1|TRBV14|15|TRBD2
CASSQSVRGGAEQFF
TGTGCCAGCAGCCAGTCTGTGCGGGGGGGCGCTGAGCAGTTCTTC
>.|TRBJ1-1|TRBV5-4|15|.
CASSLTPGVNTEAFF
TGTGCCAGCAGCTTGACTCCAGGGGTCAACACTGAAGCTTTCTTT
>.|TRBJ2-4|TRBV21-1|17|.
CASSKEAGQRAKNIQYF
TGTGCCAGCAGCAAAGAGGCGGGCCAAAGGGCCAAAAACATTCAGTACTTC
>.|TRBJ1-1|TRBV25-1|14|TRBD1
CASSPPRGRTEAFF
TGTGCCAGCAGTCCCCCCAGGGGGAGGACTGAAGCTTTCTTT